This TCR beta chain was sequenced in a study of human T cells and chemical hapten exposure. In its sample, this clonotype was seen many times. It was the library that attached unique molecular identifiers to individual cDNA molecules. TCRdb passed the RACE reads through MiXCR, listing each CDR3 protein once. Of approximately 50,000 distinct CDR3 sequences listed, more than 9.5% are singletons. Regarding time point: patch test 3, about 24 weeks after DPC sensitization. Treatment: therapeutic diphenylcyclopropenone sensitization with weekly scalp DPC. The V gene's germline CDR1 is SEHNR and CDR2 FQNEAQ (reference sequence). V shed 7 bases and J shed 5 bases, with 18 bases lying between them. CDR3 length equals 14 residues.

Sequenced material: whole blood, taken in connection with sensitization to the hapten diphenylcyclopropenone (DPC). The source of this sequence is a woman in her 40s with alopecia areata. Some clones in this sample may be carry-over from other donors' samples. The V call is TRBV7-9, the J call TRBJ2-7, with a tentative D call TRBD1 (5 bases). DNA of the CDR3: TGTGCCAGCACCAAAGTGGCAGGGTACAACGAGCAGTACTTC. Residues: CASTKVAGYNEQYF.